This section outlines one TCR beta chain sequence together with its context. The entry originates in a study of blood T cell repertoires in COVID-19. Background on the study: The cDNA or gDNA used as material had been derived from T cells, B-cell-depleted T cells, or PBMCs.

TCRdb's copy holds only in-frame clones and misses some; the assay was immunoSEQ multiplex PCR. The sample lists about 80,000 clones, roughly 82% occurring once. The CDR3 contains 12 residues. Germline V gives CDR1 LGHDT, CDR2 YNNKEL (reference sequence). V was clipped by 4 bases and J by 15 bases; unmatched bases: 4. This rearrangement joins TRBV3-1 (or the pseudogene TRBV3-2) to TRBJ2-1; TRBD1 aligns across 12 bases. Sequenced sample: peripheral blood. The sequence was collected from a human donor in a cohort sampled during active COVID-19. The DNA for the CDR3 is TGTGCCAGCAGCCCCCGGGACAGGGGGCGGTTCTTC. It translates to CASSPRDRGRFF.